This TCR beta chain was sequenced during a study of blood T cell repertoires in COVID-19. Study details: COVID-19 samples from acute and convalescent phases originated in the United States, Italy and Spain. PBMCs, B-cell-depleted T cells, or T cells were the source of the cDNA or gDNA that made up the material.

Trimming removed 9 bases from V and 8 bases from J, with 11 bases in between. The CDR3 has 11 amino acids. Germline V CDR1 and CDR2: LNHDA, SQIVND (reference sequence). The authors' processing: Amplification of reference gene primers provided the estimated nucleated cell counts. The assay was immunoSEQ multiplex PCR, and TCRdb's table has in-frame clones only and misses some. The V and J calls and clone size were taken over from that table, and D and trimming were inferred from the DNA. The sample records a few hundred thousand clones, around 84% being singletons. V usage is TRBV19 and J usage is TRBJ1-3; D is possibly TRBD1 (5 bases). Specimen: peripheral blood. The sequence came from a woman between 65 and 79 years old with active or convalescent COVID-19. The CDR3, as DNA: TGTGCCAGCCACGACAGTTACACCATATATTTT. This codes for CASHDSYTIYF.